One T cell receptor beta chain is described in this entry. This entry comes from a study of CD8 T cells in ankylosing spondylitis. The CDR3 extends over 14 amino acids. J was trimmed by 9 bases and V by 5 bases; bases with no gene match: 8. In making TCR beta libraries, quantitative 5'-RACE with molecular barcodes was used. TCRdb redid the calling of the 5' RACE reads with MiXCR, one entry per CDR3 protein. The sample records roughly 240,000 distinct CDR3 sequences, under 35% being singletons. The sequence derives from a male donor with ankylosing spondylitis or in good health (not recorded which). The chain combines TRBV12-3 or TRBV12-4 with TRBJ2-1; TRBD1 aligns across 9 bases. Sequenced sample: blood, either unsorted or a sorted T cell fraction (not recorded which). The CDR3 region is CASSKTQGAVEQFF. The CDR3 region has the DNA TGTGCCAGCAGTAAAACACAGGGGGCGGTTGAGCAGTTCTTC.